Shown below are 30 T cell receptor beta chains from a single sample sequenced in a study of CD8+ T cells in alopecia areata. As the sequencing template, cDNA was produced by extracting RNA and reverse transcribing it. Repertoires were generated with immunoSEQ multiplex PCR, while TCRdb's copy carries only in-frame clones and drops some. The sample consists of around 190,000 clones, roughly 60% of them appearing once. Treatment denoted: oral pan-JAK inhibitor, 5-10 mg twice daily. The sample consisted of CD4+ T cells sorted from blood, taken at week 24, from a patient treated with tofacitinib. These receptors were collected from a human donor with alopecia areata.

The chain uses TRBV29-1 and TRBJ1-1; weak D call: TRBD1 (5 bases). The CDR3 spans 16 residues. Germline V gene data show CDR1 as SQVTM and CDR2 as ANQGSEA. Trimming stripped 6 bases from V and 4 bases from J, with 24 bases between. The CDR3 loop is CSVNKPQGGWGTEAFF. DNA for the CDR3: TGCAGCGTCAATAAACCTCAGGGAGGTTGGGGCACTGAAGCTTTCTTT.

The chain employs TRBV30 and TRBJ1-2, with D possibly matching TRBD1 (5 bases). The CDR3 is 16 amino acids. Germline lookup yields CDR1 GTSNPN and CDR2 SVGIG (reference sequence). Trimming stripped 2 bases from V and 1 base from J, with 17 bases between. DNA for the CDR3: TGTGCCTGGAGTTTTAAGGGGCTTCCGTTTAACTATGGCTACACCTTC. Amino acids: CAWSFKGLPFNYGYTF.

In nucleotides, the CDR3 is TGTGCCTGGAGTGTATATGGAGGGGTGGGCTACACCTTC. Its translation is CAWSVYGGVGYTF. This chain uses TRBV30 with TRBJ1-2, with D possibly TRBD1 on 5 matching bases. The CDR3 totals 13 residues. The ends were cut back, 0 bases at V and 8 bases at J, with 13 bases in the middle. CDR1 and CDR2 (germline): GTSNPN, SVGIG (reference sequence). Using reference TRBV30 and TRBJ1-2 for the parts outside the CDR3, the full variable domain is SQTIHQWPATLVQPVGSPLSLECTVEGTSNPNLYWYRQAAGRGLQLLFYSVGIGQISSEVPQNLSASRPQDRQFILSSKKLLLSDSGFYLCAWSVYGGVGYTFGSGTRLTVV.

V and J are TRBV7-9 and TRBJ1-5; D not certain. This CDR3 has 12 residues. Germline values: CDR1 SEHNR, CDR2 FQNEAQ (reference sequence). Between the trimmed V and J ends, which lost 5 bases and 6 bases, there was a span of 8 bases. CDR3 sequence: CASSLPGQPQHF. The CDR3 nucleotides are TGTGCCAGCAGCCTTCCCGGTCAGCCCCAGCATTTT.

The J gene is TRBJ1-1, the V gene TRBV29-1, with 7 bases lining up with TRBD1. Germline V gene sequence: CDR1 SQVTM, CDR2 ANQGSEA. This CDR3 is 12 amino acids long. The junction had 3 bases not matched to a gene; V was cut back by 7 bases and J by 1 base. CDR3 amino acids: CSAYRGNTEAFF. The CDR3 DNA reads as TGCAGCGCGTACAGGGGGAACACTGAAGCTTTCTTT. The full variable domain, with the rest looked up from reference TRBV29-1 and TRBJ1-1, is SAVISQKPSRDICQRGTSLTIQCQVDSQVTMMFWYRQQPGQSLTLIATANQGSEATYESGFVIDKFPISRPNLTFSTLTVSNMSPEDSSIYLCSAYRGNTEAFFGQGTRLTVV.

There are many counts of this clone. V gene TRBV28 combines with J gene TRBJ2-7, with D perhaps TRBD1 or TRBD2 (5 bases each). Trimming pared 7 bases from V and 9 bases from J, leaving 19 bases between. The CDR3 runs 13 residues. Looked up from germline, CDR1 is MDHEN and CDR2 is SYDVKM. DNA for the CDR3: TGTGCCAGCACAGACAGAGGGAACCTGGGGCAGTACTTC. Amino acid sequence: CASTDRGNLGQYF.

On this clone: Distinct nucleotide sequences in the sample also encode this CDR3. The CDR3 nucleotides are TGTGCCAGCAGTGCCGGGACAGGGGGGTACGAGCAGTACTTC. It is translated as CASSAGTGGYEQYF. This chain uses TRBV27 with TRBJ2-7; 11 nucleotides agree with TRBD1. This CDR3 is 14 amino acids long. Germline values: CDR1 MNHEY, CDR2 SMNVEV (reference sequence). J was trimmed by 4 bases and V by 5 bases; bases with no gene match: 4.

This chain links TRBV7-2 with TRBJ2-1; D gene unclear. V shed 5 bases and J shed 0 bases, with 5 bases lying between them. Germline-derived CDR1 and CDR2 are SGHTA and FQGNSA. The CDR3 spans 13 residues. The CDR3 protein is CASSIGSYNEQFF. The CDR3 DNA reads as TGTGCCAGCAGCATAGGCTCCTACAATGAGCAGTTCTTC.

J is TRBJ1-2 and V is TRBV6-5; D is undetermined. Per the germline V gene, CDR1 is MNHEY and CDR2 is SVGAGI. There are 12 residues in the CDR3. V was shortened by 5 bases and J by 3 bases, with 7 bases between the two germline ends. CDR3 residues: CASSGSDYGYTF. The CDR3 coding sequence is TGTGCCAGCAGTGGCAGTGACTATGGCTACACCTTC.

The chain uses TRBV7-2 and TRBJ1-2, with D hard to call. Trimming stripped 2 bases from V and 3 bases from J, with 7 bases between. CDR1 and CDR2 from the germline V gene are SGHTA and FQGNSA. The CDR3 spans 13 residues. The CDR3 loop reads CASSLNSDYGYTF. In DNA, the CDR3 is TGTGCCAGCAGCTTAAACAGTGACTATGGCTACACCTTC.

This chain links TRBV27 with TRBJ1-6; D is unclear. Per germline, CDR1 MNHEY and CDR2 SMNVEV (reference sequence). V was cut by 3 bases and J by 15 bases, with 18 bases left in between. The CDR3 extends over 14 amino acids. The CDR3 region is CASSFAGSTFFLHF. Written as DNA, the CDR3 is TGTGCCAGCAGTTTCGCGGGCTCCACCTTTTTCCTCCACTTT.

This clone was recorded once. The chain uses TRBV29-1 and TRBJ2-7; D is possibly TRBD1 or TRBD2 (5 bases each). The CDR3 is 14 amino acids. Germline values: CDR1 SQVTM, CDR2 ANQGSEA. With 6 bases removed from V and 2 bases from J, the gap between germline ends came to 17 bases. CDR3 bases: TGCAGCGTGGGGGAGCGGATTAACCCCTACGAGCAGTACTTC. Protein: CSVGERINPYEQYF.

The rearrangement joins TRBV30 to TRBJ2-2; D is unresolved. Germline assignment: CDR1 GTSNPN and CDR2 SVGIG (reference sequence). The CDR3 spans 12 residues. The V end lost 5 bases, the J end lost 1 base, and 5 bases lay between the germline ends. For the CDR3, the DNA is TGTGCCTGGGGCGGGAACACCGGGGAGCTGTTTTTT. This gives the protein CAWGGNTGELFF.

Written as DNA, the CDR3 is TGCAGCGTTGTCCCAACTAGACTCGCAACAAGTGAGCAGTTCTTC. This translates into CSVVPTRLATSEQFF. J is TRBJ2-1 and V is TRBV29-1, with TRBD2 as a possible D gene (5 bases). The germline V and J ends were trimmed by 4 bases and 9 bases, with 22 bases remaining between them. The CDR3 loop spans 15 amino acids. The germline V gene encodes CDR1 SQVTM and CDR2 ANQGSEA.

The chain's CDR3 is CAWSPSGQNYGYTF. As DNA, the CDR3 is TGTGCCTGGAGTCCGTCGGGACAGAACTATGGCTACACCTTC. The chain recombines TRBV30 with TRBJ1-2; 7 bases agree with TRBD1. CDR1 is GTSNPN, CDR2 SVGIG, per germline (reference sequence). The CDR3 covers 14 residues. V dropped 2 bases and J dropped 2; count of bases not matched to a gene: 5.

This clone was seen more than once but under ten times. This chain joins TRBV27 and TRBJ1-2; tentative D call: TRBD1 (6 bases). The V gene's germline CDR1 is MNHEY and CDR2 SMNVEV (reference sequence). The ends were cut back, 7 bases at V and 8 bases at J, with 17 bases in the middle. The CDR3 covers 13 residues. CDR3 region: CASKFNHREGYTF. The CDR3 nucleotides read TGTGCCAGCAAATTCAATCACAGGGAGGGCTACACCTTC.

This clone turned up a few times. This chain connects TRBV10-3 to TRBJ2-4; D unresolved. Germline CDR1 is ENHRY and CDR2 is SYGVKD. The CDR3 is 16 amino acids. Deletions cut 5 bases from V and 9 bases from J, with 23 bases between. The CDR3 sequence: CAISPAAVGPERIQYF. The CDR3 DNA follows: TGTGCCATCAGTCCCGCCGCAGTGGGCCCAGAGCGCATTCAGTACTTC.

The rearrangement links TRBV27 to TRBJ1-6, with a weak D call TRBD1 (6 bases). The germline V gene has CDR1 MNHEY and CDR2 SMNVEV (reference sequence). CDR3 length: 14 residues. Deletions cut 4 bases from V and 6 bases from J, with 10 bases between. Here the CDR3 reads CASSSRTANSPLHF. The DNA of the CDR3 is TGTGCCAGCAGTTCTCGGACAGCTAATTCACCCCTCCACTTT.

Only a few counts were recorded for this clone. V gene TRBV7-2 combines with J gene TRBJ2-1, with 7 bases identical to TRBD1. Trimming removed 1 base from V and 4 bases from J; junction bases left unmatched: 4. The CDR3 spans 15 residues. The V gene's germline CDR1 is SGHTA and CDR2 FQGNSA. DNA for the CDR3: TGTGCCAGCAGCTTAGTGGGACAGATATACAATGAGCAGTTCTTC. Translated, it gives CASSLVGQIYNEQFF.

CDR3 DNA sequence: TGTGCCAGCAGCTTTGGCCTAGGGACCCAGTACTTC. Translating it yields CASSFGLGTQYF. This rearrangement joins TRBV7-2 to TRBJ2-5; D remains unclear. This CDR3 has 12 residues. The V end lost 3 bases, the J end lost 7 bases, and 9 bases lay between the germline ends. CDR1 is SGHTA, CDR2 FQGNSA, per germline.

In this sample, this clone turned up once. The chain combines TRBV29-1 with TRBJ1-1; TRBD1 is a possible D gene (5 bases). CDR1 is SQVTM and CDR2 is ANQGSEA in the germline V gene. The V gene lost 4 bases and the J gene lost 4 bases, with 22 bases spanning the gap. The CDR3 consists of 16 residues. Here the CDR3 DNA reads TGCAGCGTTGCGGGTCGTGTGGGACTTCAGGGCACTGAAGCTTTCTTT. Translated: CSVAGRVGLQGTEAFF. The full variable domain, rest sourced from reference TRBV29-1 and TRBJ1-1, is SAVISQKPSRDICQRGTSLTIQCQVDSQVTMMFWYRQQPGQSLTLIATANQGSEATYESGFVIDKFPISRPNLTFSTLTVSNMSPEDSSIYLCSVAGRVGLQGTEAFFGQGTRLTVV.

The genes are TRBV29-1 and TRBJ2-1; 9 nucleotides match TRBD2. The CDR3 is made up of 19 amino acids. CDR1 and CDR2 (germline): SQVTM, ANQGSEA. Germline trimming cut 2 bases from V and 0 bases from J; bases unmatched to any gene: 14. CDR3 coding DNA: TGCAGCGTTGAAAATCGGGTTAGCGGGGGCCCTAGCTCCTACAATGAGCAGTTCTTC. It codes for CSVENRVSGGPSSYNEQFF.

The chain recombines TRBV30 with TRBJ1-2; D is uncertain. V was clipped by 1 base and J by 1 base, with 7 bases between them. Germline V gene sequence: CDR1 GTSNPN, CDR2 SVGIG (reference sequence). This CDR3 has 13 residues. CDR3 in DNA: TGTGCCTGGAGTGATACTCTTAACTATGGCTACACCTTC. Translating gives CAWSDTLNYGYTF.

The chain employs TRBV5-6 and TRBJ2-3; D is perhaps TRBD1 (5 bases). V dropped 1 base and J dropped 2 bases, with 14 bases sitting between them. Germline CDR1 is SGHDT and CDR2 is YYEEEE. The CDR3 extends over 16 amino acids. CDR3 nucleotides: TGTGCCAGCAGCTTGTCGACAGTACTGAACACAGATACGCAGTATTTT. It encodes CASSLSTVLNTDTQYF.

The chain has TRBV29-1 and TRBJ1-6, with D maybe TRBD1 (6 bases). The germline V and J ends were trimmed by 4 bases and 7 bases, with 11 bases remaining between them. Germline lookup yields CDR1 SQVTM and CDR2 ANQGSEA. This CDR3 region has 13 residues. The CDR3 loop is CSVAQGSNSPLHF. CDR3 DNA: TGCAGCGTTGCCCAGGGGTCGAATTCACCCCTCCACTTT.

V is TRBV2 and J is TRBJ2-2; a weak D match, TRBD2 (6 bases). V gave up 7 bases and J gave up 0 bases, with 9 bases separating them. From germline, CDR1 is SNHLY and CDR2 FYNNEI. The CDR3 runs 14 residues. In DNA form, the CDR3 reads TGTGCCAGCAAAGGGACTGCGAACACCGGGGAGCTGTTTTTT. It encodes CASKGTANTGELFF.

This CDR3 reads CARDRGVNEQFF. CDR3 in DNA: TGTGCCCGGGACAGGGGTGTCAATGAGCAGTTCTTC. The J gene is TRBJ2-1, the V gene TRBV30; 10 nucleotides line up with TRBD1. Trimming cost V 8 bases and J 6 bases; bases outside gene matches: 4. The CDR3 covers 12 residues. Germline V CDR1 and CDR2: GTSNPN, SVGIG (reference sequence).

The CDR3 coding sequence is TGTGCCAGCAGCTTGCGCGGGGGCTACACCTTC. It translates to CASSLRGGYTF. This sequence joins TRBV7-9 and TRBJ1-2; no reliable D call. Germline V gives CDR1 SEHNR, CDR2 FQNEAQ (reference sequence). V was trimmed by 3 bases and J by 8 bases, leaving 7 bases between them. CDR3 size: 11 residues.

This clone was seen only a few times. This CDR3 is CASSLRLVGTDTQYF. The CDR3 nucleotides read TGTGCCAGCAGTTTAAGACTGGTAGGCACAGATACGCAGTATTTT. The chain combines TRBV27 with TRBJ2-3; no reliable D call. CDR1 is MNHEY and CDR2 is SMNVEV in the germline V gene (reference sequence). The V end lost 2 bases, the J end lost 1 base, and 10 bases lay between the germline ends. The CDR3 length is 15 residues.

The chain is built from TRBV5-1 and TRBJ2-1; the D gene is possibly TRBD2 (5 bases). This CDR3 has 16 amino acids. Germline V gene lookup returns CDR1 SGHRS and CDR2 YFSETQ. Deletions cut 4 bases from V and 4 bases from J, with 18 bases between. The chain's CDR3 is CASSPRLAITYNEQFF. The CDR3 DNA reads TGCGCCAGCAGCCCCCGGCTAGCCATTACATACAATGAGCAGTTCTTC.